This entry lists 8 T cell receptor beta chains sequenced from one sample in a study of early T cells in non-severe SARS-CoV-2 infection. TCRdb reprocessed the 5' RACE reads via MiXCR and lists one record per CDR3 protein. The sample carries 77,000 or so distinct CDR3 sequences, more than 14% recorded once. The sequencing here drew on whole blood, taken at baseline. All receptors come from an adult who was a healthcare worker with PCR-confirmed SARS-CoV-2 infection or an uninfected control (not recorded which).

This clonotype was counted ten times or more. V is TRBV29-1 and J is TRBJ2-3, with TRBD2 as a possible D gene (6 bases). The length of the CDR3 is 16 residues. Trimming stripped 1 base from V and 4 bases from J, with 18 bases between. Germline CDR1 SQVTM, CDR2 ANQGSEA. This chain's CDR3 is CSVEVQAGIRADTQYF. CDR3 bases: TGCAGCGTTGAAGTACAGGCGGGGATACGCGCAGATACGCAGTATTTT.

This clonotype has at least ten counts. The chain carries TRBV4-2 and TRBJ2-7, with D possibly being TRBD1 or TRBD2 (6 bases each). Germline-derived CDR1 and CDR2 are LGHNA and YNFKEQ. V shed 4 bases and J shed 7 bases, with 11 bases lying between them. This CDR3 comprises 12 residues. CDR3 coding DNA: TGTGCCAGCAGCCCTAGGAGGGGGGAGCAGTACTTC. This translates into CASSPRRGEQYF.

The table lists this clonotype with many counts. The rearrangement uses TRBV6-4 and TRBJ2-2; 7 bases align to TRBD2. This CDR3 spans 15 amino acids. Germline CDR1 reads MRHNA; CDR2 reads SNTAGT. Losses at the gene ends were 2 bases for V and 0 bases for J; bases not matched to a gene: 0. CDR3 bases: TGTGCCAGCAGTGACGGACTAGCGAACACCGGGGAGCTGTTTTTT. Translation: CASSDGLANTGELFF.

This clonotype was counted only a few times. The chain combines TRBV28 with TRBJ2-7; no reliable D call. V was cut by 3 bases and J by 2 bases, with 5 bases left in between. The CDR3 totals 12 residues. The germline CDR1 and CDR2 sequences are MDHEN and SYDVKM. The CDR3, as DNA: TGTGCCAGCAGTTTCCCTCCCTACGAGCAGTACTTC. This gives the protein CASSFPPYEQYF.

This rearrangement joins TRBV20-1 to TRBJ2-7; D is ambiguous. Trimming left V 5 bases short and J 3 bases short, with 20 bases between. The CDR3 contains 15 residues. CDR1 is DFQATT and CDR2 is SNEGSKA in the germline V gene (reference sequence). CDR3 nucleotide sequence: TGCAGTGCTCCCCGGGTGGAAGGAACCGACTACGAGCAGTACTTC. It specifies CSAPRVEGTDYEQYF.

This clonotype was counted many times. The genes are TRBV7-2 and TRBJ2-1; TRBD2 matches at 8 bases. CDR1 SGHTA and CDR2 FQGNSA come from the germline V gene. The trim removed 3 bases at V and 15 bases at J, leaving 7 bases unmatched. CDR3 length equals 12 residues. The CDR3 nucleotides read TGTGCCAGCAGCTTGTCAGCGGGAGTTTGGTTCTTC. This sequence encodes CASSLSAGVWFF. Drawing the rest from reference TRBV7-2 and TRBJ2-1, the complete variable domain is GAGVSQSPSNKVTEKGKDVELRCDPISGHTALYWYRQSLGQGLEFLIYFQGNSAPDKSGLPSDRFSAERTGGSVSTLTIQRTQQEDSAVYLCASSLSAGVWFFGPGTRLTVL.

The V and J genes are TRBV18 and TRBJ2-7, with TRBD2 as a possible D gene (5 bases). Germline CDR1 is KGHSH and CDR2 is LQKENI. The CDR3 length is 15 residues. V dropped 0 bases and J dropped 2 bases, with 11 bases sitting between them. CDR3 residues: CASSPPRVGTYEQYF. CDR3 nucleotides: TGTGCCAGCTCACCACCGCGGGTGGGCACCTACGAGCAGTACTTC.

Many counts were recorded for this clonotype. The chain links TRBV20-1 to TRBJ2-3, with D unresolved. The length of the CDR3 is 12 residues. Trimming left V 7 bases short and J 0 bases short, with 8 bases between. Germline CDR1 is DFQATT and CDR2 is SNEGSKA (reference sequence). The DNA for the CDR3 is TGCAGTGAGACCGGGAGCACAGATACGCAGTATTTT. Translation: CSETGSTDTQYF.